Below, 25 T cell receptor beta chains from the same sample are listed, as sequenced in a study of T cells after yellow fever vaccination. MiXCR, applied by TCRdb to the 5' RACE reads, yields one record per CDR3 protein. The table records a few hundred thousand distinct CDR3 sequences, about 5.2% of them present only once. The material was CD4+ T cells sorted from PBMCs, obtained on the day of the yellow fever booster vaccination. These receptors were obtained from a man aged 18 to 29 who received the YFV17D yellow fever vaccine.

This clonotype was seen only a few times. This rearrangement joins TRBV20-1 to TRBJ1-1; D remains ambiguous. Germline lookup yields CDR1 DFQATT and CDR2 SNEGSKA (reference sequence). The CDR3 covers 10 residues. V lost 4 bases and J 6 bases, leaving 6 bases between the germline ends. CDR3 DNA sequence: TGCAGTGCTACTGCGGCTGAAGCTTTCTTT. It codes for CSATAAEAFF.

This clonotype was counted many times. The V call is TRBV5-4, the J call TRBJ2-3; D is possibly TRBD2 (5 bases). The V gene lost 10 bases and the J gene lost 4 bases, with 13 bases spanning the gap. CDR1 and CDR2 from the germline V gene are SGHNT and YYREEE (reference sequence). This CDR3 spans 12 amino acids. The DNA for the CDR3 is TGTGCCCAAGGGAGAGATCCAGATACGCAGTATTTT. It specifies CAQGRDPDTQYF.

This clonotype was detected many times. Since a much larger clone is just one base distant, this may be a read error. The rearrangement uses TRBV28 and TRBJ1-2, with D unclear. Germline V gene sequence: CDR1 MDHEN, CDR2 SYDVKM. This CDR3 has 11 residues. Between the trimmed V and J ends, which lost 3 bases and 3 bases, there was a span of 2 bases. The chain's CDR3 is CASSFHYGYTF. The CDR3 DNA is TGTGCCAGCAGTTTCCACTATGGCTACACCTTC.

This clonotype was detected a few times. The V call is TRBV5-1, the J call TRBJ2-3; a weak D match, TRBD2 (5 bases). This CDR3 is 15 amino acids long. V was trimmed by 0 bases and J by 4 bases, leaving 12 bases between them. Germline-derived CDR1 and CDR2 are SGHRS and YFSETQ. This CDR3 reads CASSLAGVGADTQYF. CDR3 coding DNA: TGCGCCAGCAGCTTGGCCGGGGTCGGCGCAGATACGCAGTATTTT.

This CDR3 is CASSNVGQTNYGYTF. For the CDR3, the DNA is TGCGCCAGCAGTAATGTGGGACAGACAAACTATGGCTACACCTTC. The chain has TRBV5-1 and TRBJ1-2; TRBD1 aligns across 7 bases. V lost 5 bases, J lost 2 bases, and 9 bases stayed unmatched. The CDR3 loop spans 15 amino acids. Germline V gene data show CDR1 as SGHRS and CDR2 as YFSETQ. Filled out from reference TRBV5-1 and TRBJ1-2, the complete variable domain reads KAGVTQTPRYLIKTRGQQVTLSCSPISGHRSVSWYQQTPGQGLQFLFEYFSETQRNKGNFPGRFSGRQFSNSRSEMNVSTLELGDSALYLCASSNVGQTNYGYTFGSGTRLTVV.

The rearrangement links TRBV5-4 to TRBJ2-2; the match to TRBD2 covers 14 bases. The CDR3 length is 18 residues. With 0 bases clipped from V and 2 bases from J, the junction kept 3 bases outside the gene matches. CDR1 and CDR2 from the germline V gene are SGHNT and YYREEE (reference sequence). In DNA form, the CDR3 reads TGTGCCAGCAGCTTGGCTGGGACTAGCGGGGGCAACACCGGGGAGCTGTTTTTT. Translating it yields CASSLAGTSGGNTGELFF.

A few counts support this clonotype. The V and J genes are TRBV9 and TRBJ2-5, with TRBD1 matching over 8 bases. Germline V CDR1 and CDR2: SGDLS, YYNGEE. V lost 2 bases to trimming and J lost 2 bases; unmatched junction nucleotides: 2. The CDR3 contains 14 residues. As DNA, the CDR3 is TGTGCCAGCAGCGTCCGGACAGGGCAAGAGACCCAGTACTTC. This encodes CASSVRTGQETQYF.

This clonotype has at least ten counts. The chain carries TRBV2 and TRBJ2-5, with 8 bases lining up with TRBD2. This CDR3 region has 14 residues. CDR1 is SNHLY, CDR2 FYNNEI, per germline. V trimming: 6 bases; J trimming: 1 base; junction bases outside the gene matches: 4. Written as DNA, the CDR3 is TGTGCCAGCAGCCGAACTAGCGGCCAAGAGACCCAGTACTTC. This codes for CASSRTSGQETQYF. Combining the CDR3 with reference TRBV2 and TRBJ2-5 gives the whole variable domain EPEVTQTPSHQVTQMGQEVILRCVPISNHLYFYWYRQILGQKVEFLVSFYNNEISEKSEIFDDQFSVERPDGSNFTLKIRSTKLEDSAMYFCASSRTSGQETQYFGPGTRLLVL.

This clonotype was seen more than once but under ten times. This sequence joins TRBV5-6 and TRBJ1-2, with a weak D call TRBD1 (6 bases). This CDR3 is 14 amino acids long. Germline V gene lookup returns CDR1 SGHDT and CDR2 YYEEEE. V lost 0 bases and J 8 bases, leaving 14 bases between the germline ends. In nucleotides, the CDR3 is TGTGCCAGCAGCTTGGCCAACAGGGAACTCGGCTACACCTTC. Its translation is CASSLANRELGYTF.

The chain combines TRBV12-3 or TRBV12-4 with TRBJ1-5; D is unclear. Trimming took 5 bases from V and 0 from J, leaving 11 bases between them. This CDR3 has 15 amino acids. In nucleotides, the CDR3 is TGTGCCAGCAGTCAACGCACTGATAGCAATCAGCCCCAGCATTTT. It codes for CASSQRTDSNQPQHF.

The V call is TRBV3-1, the J call TRBJ2-7; 9 nucleotides align to TRBD1. The V gene end was trimmed by 3 bases and the J gene end by 2 bases; junction bases not matched to a gene: 2. The CDR3 consists of 14 residues. Germline CDR1 and CDR2: LGHDT and YNNKEL (reference sequence). The CDR3 DNA reads TGTGCCAGCAGCCACCGGGACAGGGCCTACGAGCAGTACGTC. Encoded protein: CASSHRDRAYEQYV.

This clonotype was observed a handful of times. The V gene is TRBV6-2 or TRBV6-3, the J gene TRBJ1-5; D may be TRBD1 (5 bases). V gave up 2 bases and J gave up 6 bases, with 8 bases separating them. CDR1 MNHEY and CDR2 SVGEGT come from the germline V gene. This CDR3 is 13 amino acids long. CDR3 in amino acids: CASSYVQGQPQHF. For the CDR3, the DNA is TGTGCCAGCAGTTACGTCCAGGGTCAGCCCCAGCATTTT.

The chain is built from TRBV28 and TRBJ2-7; D not resolved. V lost 6 bases to trimming and J lost 2 bases, with 14 bases between them. From germline, CDR1 is MDHEN and CDR2 SYDVKM. The CDR3 runs to 14 residues. The CDR3, as DNA: TGTGCCAGCAGCGGGTATGGTTCCCCCTACGAGCAGTACGTC. The encoded protein is CASSGYGSPYEQYV.

CDR3: CASRGPQGENQPQHF. CDR3 in DNA: TGTGCCAGCAGGGGCCCACAGGGGGAAAATCAGCCCCAGCATTTT. The rearrangement links TRBV2 to TRBJ1-5; 8 nucleotides match TRBD1. Germline V gene sequence: CDR1 SNHLY, CDR2 FYNNEI. The CDR3 totals 15 residues. V trimming: 6 bases; J trimming: 4 bases; junction bases outside the gene matches: 8.

The V call is TRBV4-3, the J call TRBJ2-5; D is ambiguous. Germline V CDR1 and CDR2: LGHNA, YSLEER. The CDR3 extends over 14 amino acids. The ends were cut back, 5 bases at V and 0 bases at J, with 10 bases in the middle. The CDR3 DNA sequence: TGCGCCAGCAGCATGGGCCCGTACCAAGAGACCCAGTACTTC. Its translation: CASSMGPYQETQYF.

This rearrangement joins TRBV9 to TRBJ2-7; 7 bases fit TRBD2. V gave up 2 bases and J gave up 0 bases; unmatched junction bases: 2. The CDR3 covers 14 residues. CDR1 SGDLS and CDR2 YYNGEE come from the germline V gene. CDR3 in amino acids: CASSVTGGSYEQYF. The CDR3 bases are TGTGCCAGCAGCGTTACGGGGGGCTCCTACGAGCAGTACTTC.

The genes are TRBV5-1 and TRBJ2-3; D unclear. Germline loops: CDR1 SGHRS, CDR2 YFSETQ. The V end was cut by 5 bases, the J end by 6 bases, with 7 bases between. The CDR3 covers 11 residues. CDR3 loop: CASRFGDTQYF. The CDR3 DNA follows: TGCGCCAGCAGGTTCGGGGATACGCAGTATTTT.

This clonotype was detected only a few times. This chain links TRBV5-1 with TRBJ1-4; no clear D. Trimming pared 0 bases from V and 8 bases from J, leaving 11 bases between. Germline lookup yields CDR1 SGHRS and CDR2 YFSETQ. The CDR3 spans 14 residues. The CDR3 protein is CASSLGRTREKLFF. The CDR3 DNA follows: TGCGCCAGCAGCTTGGGGCGGACGAGGGAAAAACTGTTTTTT. The full variable domain, rest sourced from reference TRBV5-1 and TRBJ1-4, is KAGVTQTPRYLIKTRGQQVTLSCSPISGHRSVSWYQQTPGQGLQFLFEYFSETQRNKGNFPGRFSGRQFSNSRSEMNVSTLELGDSALYLCASSLGRTREKLFFGSGTQLSVL.

V and J are TRBV4-1 and TRBJ2-5, with a weak D call TRBD2 (5 bases). CDR1 and CDR2 from the germline V gene are MGHRA and YSYEKL. The V end was cut by 3 bases, the J end by 3 bases, with 11 bases between. The CDR3 contains 14 residues. The CDR3 nucleotides are TGCGCCAGCAGCCAGAGGGTGGGAGAAGAGACCCAGTACTTC. Encoded protein: CASSQRVGEETQYF.

This clonotype was seen more than once but under ten times. This sequence joins TRBV4-2 and TRBJ2-3; 7 positions match TRBD2. The CDR3 has 15 residues. V gave up 4 bases and J gave up 4 bases; unmatched junction bases: 8. CDR1 LGHNA and CDR2 YNFKEQ come from the germline V gene. The DNA for the CDR3 is TGTGCCAGCAGCCCAGCGGGGAGTAGGGCAGATACGCAGTATTTT. Translated, it gives CASSPAGSRADTQYF.

A few counts support this clonotype. The rearrangement uses TRBV4-3 and TRBJ1-5, with 8 bases aligning to TRBD1. J gave up 1 base and V 1 base, and 3 bases lay outside the gene matches. This CDR3 comprises 16 residues. Germline V gene sequence: CDR1 LGHNA, CDR2 YSLEER. CDR3 sequence reads: CASSQGTGLSNQPQHF. For the CDR3, the DNA is TGCGCCAGCAGCCAAGGGACAGGGCTGAGCAATCAGCCCCAGCATTTT.

This clonotype was observed at least ten times. The V gene is TRBV14, the J gene TRBJ2-1, with D perhaps matching TRBD2 (6 bases). Germline V gives CDR1 SGHDN, CDR2 FVKESK. Between the trimmed V and J ends, which lost 0 bases and 0 bases, there was a span of 12 bases. This CDR3 contains 17 residues. The CDR3 region is CASSQEGDLSSYNEQFF. CDR3 DNA: TGTGCCAGCAGCCAAGAGGGGGACTTGAGCTCCTACAATGAGCAGTTCTTC.

The chain uses TRBV5-1 and TRBJ1-6; tentatively, D is TRBD1 (5 bases). V was cut by 3 bases and J by 6 bases, with 10 bases left in between. Germline V lookup: CDR1 SGHRS, CDR2 YFSETQ. CDR3 size: 14 residues. The CDR3 sequence: CASSWGTVNSPLHF. CDR3 nucleotides: TGCGCCAGCAGCTGGGGGACGGTTAATTCACCCCTCCACTTT.

This clonotype appeared once. The V and J genes are TRBV5-1 and TRBJ2-3; 8 bases map to TRBD2. The CDR3 consists of 16 residues. The germline V gene encodes CDR1 SGHRS and CDR2 YFSETQ. V lost 0 bases and J lost 2; bases outside the gene matches: 5. This CDR3 is CASSLGAGGTTDTQYF. The CDR3 region has the DNA TGCGCCAGCAGCTTGGGGGCGGGGGGCACCACAGATACGCAGTATTTT.

The chain recombines TRBV5-6 with TRBJ1-5; 7 bases are a match to TRBD1. CDR3 length: 15 amino acids. Trimming removed 4 bases from V and 4 bases from J; junction bases left unmatched: 8. Germline CDR1 reads SGHDT; CDR2 reads YYEEEE. This CDR3 reads CASSLFDRENQPQHF. CDR3 sequence (DNA): TGTGCCAGCAGCCTATTCGACAGGGAGAATCAGCCCCAGCATTTT.